Each of the 22 T cell receptor beta chains below was sequenced from the same sample in a study of long-term antiretroviral therapy in people with HIV (dated 2022 in TCRdb). The immunoSEQ hsTCRB v3.0 assay was used at survey level resolution to sequence the TRB variable region. TCRdb obtained this table from immuneACCESS and retained in-frame rearrangements with V and J assigned. These tables miss some clones; where compared with another copy, unresolved V genes account for less than half of the shortfall, and the remainder is unexplained. The sample yields 25,000 to 35,000 clones; just under 80% were counted once. The ten top clones hold over 7% of the sample. This specimen consisted of unsorted PBMCs, obtained 3.1 years after starting antiretroviral therapy. These receptors all stem from a woman aged 50 to 60 with HIV.

The chain employs TRBV4-2 and TRBJ2-1; D perhaps matches TRBD1 (6 bases). Trimming pared 2 bases from V and 6 bases from J, leaving 8 bases between. The CDR3 has 13 amino acids. Germline V gene lookup returns CDR1 LGHNA and CDR2 YNFKEQ. The CDR3 DNA is TGTGCCAGCAGCCAAAAAGGGGGCAATGAGCAGTTCTTC. It is translated as CASSQKGGNEQFF.

This chain connects TRBV30 to TRBJ1-4; 7 nucleotides line up with TRBD1. The trim removed 3 bases at V and 8 bases at J, leaving 12 bases unmatched. Germline-derived CDR1 and CDR2 are GTSNPN and SVGIG (reference sequence). The CDR3 is 15 residues long. The CDR3 DNA reads TGTGCCTGGAGAGAGGGACAGCCGATGGGAGAAAAACTGTTTTTT. This gives the protein CAWREGQPMGEKLFF. Variable domain in full (rest from reference TRBV30 and TRBJ1-4): SQTIHQWPATLVQPVGSPLSLECTVEGTSNPNLYWYRQAAGRGLQLLFYSVGIGQISSEVPQNLSASRPQDRQFILSSKKLLLSDSGFYLCAWREGQPMGEKLFFGSGTQLSVL.

This clone was seen only a few times. This sequence joins TRBV30 and TRBJ1-3; no definite D call. The CDR3 totals 12 residues. Deletions cut 3 bases from V and 0 bases from J, with 3 bases between. Germline V gene lookup returns CDR1 GTSNPN and CDR2 SVGIG (reference sequence). Written as DNA, the CDR3 is TGTGCCTGGAGCCCCTCTGGAAACACCATATATTTT. Its protein product is CAWSPSGNTIYF. Using reference TRBV30 and TRBJ1-3 for the parts outside the CDR3, the full variable domain is SQTIHQWPATLVQPVGSPLSLECTVEGTSNPNLYWYRQAAGRGLQLLFYSVGIGQISSEVPQNLSASRPQDRQFILSSKKLLLSDSGFYLCAWSPSGNTIYFGEGSWLTVV.

A few counts support this clone. The chain uses TRBV27 and TRBJ1-6; no clear D. CDR1 is MNHEY and CDR2 is SMNVEV in the germline V gene (reference sequence). This CDR3 is built from 12 residues. V lost 7 bases to trimming and J lost 7 bases, with 8 bases between them. The CDR3 coding sequence is TGTGCCAGCAAGGAATACAATTCACCCCTCCACTTT. It encodes CASKEYNSPLHF.

The count of this clone is one. The chain is built from TRBV5-1 and TRBJ1-2; D is unresolved. The CDR3 is 15 amino acids. V shed 3 bases and J shed 0 bases, with 12 bases lying between them. Germline V lookup: CDR1 SGHRS, CDR2 YFSETQ. CDR3 in amino acids: CASSSLDQANYGYTF. The CDR3, as DNA: TGCGCCAGCAGCTCGTTAGACCAAGCTAACTATGGCTACACCTTC.

The chain links TRBV7-3 to TRBJ2-2, with TRBD2 as a possible D gene (6 bases). V was cut by 0 bases and J by 6 bases, with 11 bases left in between. This CDR3 is built from 15 residues. CDR1 and CDR2 (germline): SGHTA, FQGTGA. The CDR3 nucleotides are TGTGCCAGCAGCTTAACCGTCGGGGGTCCCGGGGAGCTGTTTTTT. This codes for CASSLTVGGPGELFF.

The chain joins TRBV27 to TRBJ2-1; D is uncertain. CDR3 size: 14 residues. In germline, CDR1 is MNHEY, CDR2 SMNVEV (reference sequence). Trimming took 6 bases from V and 4 from J, leaving 13 bases between them. The chain's CDR3 is CASSLWGRYNEQFF. For the CDR3, the DNA is TGTGCCAGCAGCCTCTGGGGTCGATACAATGAGCAGTTCTTC.

The chain joins TRBV11-3 to TRBJ2-5; D possibly corresponds to TRBD2 (5 bases). Germline V gives CDR1 SGHNT, CDR2 YENEEA. V shed 8 bases and J shed 3 bases, with 13 bases lying between them. This CDR3 is built from 13 residues. The CDR3 reads CASRGFGEETQYF. In DNA form, the CDR3 reads TGTGCCAGCCGCGGGTTTGGGGAAGAGACCCAGTACTTC.

The chain combines TRBV7-3 with TRBJ2-5; no reliable D call. This CDR3 contains 15 residues. Trimming pared 3 bases from V and 2 bases from J, leaving 13 bases between. The germline V gene has CDR1 SGHTA and CDR2 FQGTGA. The CDR3 sequence: CASSFLWGKQETQYF. For the CDR3, the DNA is TGTGCCAGCAGCTTTCTCTGGGGAAAACAAGAGACCCAGTACTTC.

V usage is TRBV11-2 and J usage is TRBJ1-2; 7 bases are shared with TRBD1. CDR1 and CDR2 (germline): SGHAT, FQNNGV. CDR3 length equals 15 residues. The V gene end was trimmed by 0 bases and the J gene end by 4 bases; junction bases not matched to a gene: 5. CDR3 sequence (DNA): TGTGCCAGCAGCTTAGACCGGGACAGCTTCTATGGCTACACCTTC. Protein sequence: CASSLDRDSFYGYTF.

CDR3 coding DNA: TGTGCCAGCAGCCGGGGGAACACCGGGGAGCTGTTTTTT. It is translated as CASSRGNTGELFF. The rearrangement joins TRBV7-2 to TRBJ2-2; maybe TRBD2 (5 bases). This CDR3 spans 13 amino acids. V gave up 5 bases and J gave up 1 base, with 5 bases separating them. Germline CDR1 is SGHTA and CDR2 is FQGNSA.

This clone appeared a single time. The genes are TRBV14 and TRBJ2-3; possible D gene TRBD2, 5 bases. The germline V and J ends were trimmed by 4 bases and 3 bases, with 17 bases remaining between them. The CDR3 covers 16 residues. Germline loops: CDR1 SGHDN, CDR2 FVKESK. CDR3 sequence reads: CASSPWTGLRTDTQYF. The CDR3 nucleotides are TGTGCCAGCAGCCCTTGGACTGGCTTAAGGACAGATACGCAGTATTTT.

This clone was seen once. The gene calls are TRBV6-1 and TRBJ2-7, with D unclear. V lost 3 bases to trimming and J lost 4 bases, with 4 bases between them. From germline, CDR1 is MNHNS and CDR2 SASEGT. CDR3 length: 11 residues. As DNA, the CDR3 is TGTGCCAGCAGTGACTTATACGAGCAGTACGTC. It encodes CASSDLYEQYV.

The count of this clone is one. This chain joins TRBV7-9 and TRBJ1-2; tentative D call: TRBD1 (6 bases). Germline V gene data show CDR1 as SEHNR and CDR2 as FQNEAQ (reference sequence). Trimming left V 5 bases short and J 8 bases short, with 24 bases between. The CDR3 contains 16 residues. CDR3 residues: CASSHDVQWDGGGYTF. CDR3 nucleotides: TGTGCCAGCAGCCACGACGTACAGTGGGACGGGGGCGGCTACACCTTC.

The CDR3 region has the DNA TGCAGCGTTGCGGTTGGGGGATACGAGCAGTACTTC. This codes for CSVAVGGYEQYF. The chain joins TRBV29-1 to TRBJ2-7; the D gene could be TRBD1 or TRBD2 (5 bases each). Germline CDR1 reads SQVTM; CDR2 reads ANQGSEA. Trimming took off 4 bases at V and 4 bases at J, with 11 bases between the two ends. CDR3 length: 12 amino acids.

This chain connects TRBV7-8 to TRBJ2-5, with D maybe TRBD2 (6 bases). The CDR3 has 12 residues. Per the germline V gene, CDR1 is SGHVS and CDR2 is FQNEAQ. V was clipped by 8 bases and J by 4 bases, with 11 bases between them. The CDR3 loop is CASGGIRETQYF. CDR3 sequence (DNA): TGTGCCAGCGGGGGGATCAGAGAGACCCAGTACTTC. Variable domain in full (rest from reference TRBV7-8 and TRBJ2-5): GAGVSQSPRYKVAKRGQDVALRCDPISGHVSLFWYQQALGQGPEFLTYFQNEAQLDKSGLPSDRFFAERPEGSVSTLKIQRTQQEDSAVYLCASGGIRETQYFGPGTRLLVL.

The V gene is TRBV5-1, the J gene TRBJ1-6, with D unresolved. This CDR3 is built from 18 residues. Per the germline V gene, CDR1 is SGHRS and CDR2 is YFSETQ. Trimming removed 3 bases at V and 1 base at J, with 17 bases between. Written as DNA, the CDR3 is TGCGCCAGCAGCTCGCGCGGTGGGGATGGGTCCTATAATTCACCCCTCCACTTT. Its protein product is CASSSRGGDGSYNSPLHF.

V and J are TRBV21-1 and TRBJ2-7; TRBD1, as called in the table, went unchecked against the DNA. TRBV21-1 is listed as a pseudogene. This CDR3 comprises 15 residues. The CDR3 loop is CASSDRQSLTYEQYF. CDR3 nucleotide sequence: TGTGCCAGCAGCGACCGACAGAGCCTCACCTACGAGCAGTACTTC.

The chain employs TRBV18 and TRBJ2-3; D gene ambiguous. V was shortened by 1 base and J by 5 bases, with 4 bases between the two germline ends. The CDR3 has 12 amino acids. Germline CDR1 reads KGHSH; CDR2 reads LQKENI. As DNA, the CDR3 is TGTGCCAGCTCACCACGGGAAGATACGCAGTATTTT. Protein product: CASSPREDTQYF. The whole variable domain, filled in from reference TRBV18 and TRBJ2-3, reads NAGVMQNPRHLVRRRGQEARLRCSPMKGHSHVYWYRQLPEEGLKFMVYLQKENIIDESGMPKERFSAEFPKEGPSILRIQQVVRGDSAAYFCASSPREDTQYFGPGTRLTVL.

This clone was seen only a few times. The chain combines TRBV6-1 with TRBJ1-5; the D is unclear. The CDR3 loop spans 16 amino acids. The germline CDR1 and CDR2 sequences are MNHNS and SASEGT. With 2 bases removed from V and 3 bases from J, the gap between germline ends came to 14 bases. Here the CDR3 DNA reads TGTGCCAGCAGTGAAATCCAAGGACGGGTCAATCAGCCCCAGCATTTT. It codes for CASSEIQGRVNQPQHF.

This clone was seen once. The V and J genes are TRBV5-1 and TRBJ1-1; possibly TRBD1 for D (5 bases). The CDR3 runs 15 residues. The V and J ends lost 0 bases and 0 bases respectively, with 9 bases between them. Per germline, CDR1 SGHRS and CDR2 YFSETQ. The CDR3 DNA reads as TGCGCCAGCAGCTTGGTTCGGGGCCTGAACACTGAAGCTTTCTTT. It is translated as CASSLVRGLNTEAFF.

In regard to this clone: Other DNA sequences of this sample code for an identical CDR3. V gene TRBV5-1 combines with J gene TRBJ1-1; D is undetermined. Between the trimmed V and J ends, which lost 0 bases and 0 bases, there was a span of 3 bases. The CDR3 contains 13 residues. The germline V gene encodes CDR1 SGHRS and CDR2 YFSETQ. CDR3 region: CASSLDLNTEAFF. CDR3 DNA sequence: TGCGCCAGCAGCTTGGACCTGAACACTGAAGCTTTCTTT.